This T cell receptor (beta chain) came from a study of blood T cell repertoires in COVID-19. Study context: Samples taken during acute and convalescent COVID-19 were collected in the United States, Italy and Spain.

The assay was immunoSEQ multiplex PCR, and TCRdb's table has in-frame clones only and misses some. This table holds fewer than 250,000 clones, about 93% found once. The material sequenced was peripheral blood. The sequence derives from a man aged 30 to 45 with COVID-19, enrolled during active disease.

The DNA of the CDR3 is TGCAGCGTTGAAACCGGGACTAGCGACTCTAATGAGCAGTTCTTC. Translating gives CSVETGTSDSNEQFF. J is TRBJ2-1 and V is TRBV29-1; 10 nucleotides align to TRBD2. Trimming took 2 bases from V and 7 from J; bases not matched to a gene: 8. CDR1 is SQVTM, CDR2 ANQGSEA, per germline. This CDR3 has 15 amino acids.